This TCR beta chain was identified in a study of cytomegalovirus exposure and HLA in healthy donors. Notes on the study in general: A missense DCLRE1C variant was associated with V- and J-gene trimming of TCR beta chains in a later analysis, and an independent cohort replicated the association.

The PCR had 60 Vbeta and 13 Jbeta primers. Measured with immunoSEQ multiplex PCR; TCRdb has only the in-frame clones, and not every one. The table has roughly 150,000 clones, roughly 84% seen once. This CDR3 spans 16 amino acids. Trimming shortened V by 3 bases and J by 2 bases, and 11 bases separated the two germline ends. The germline CDR1 and CDR2 sequences are KGHSH and LQKENI. As regards this clone: Its antigen is unknown.

The sample taken for sequencing was PBMCs. This sequence was found in a man aged 25 to 45 in good health and CMV-seropositive. The chain has TRBV18 and TRBJ2-6; D may be TRBD2 (7 bases). CDR3 sequence reads: CASSPQGGAGANVLTF. Written as DNA, the CDR3 is TGTGCCAGCTCACCCCAAGGGGGGGCTGGGGCCAACGTCCTGACTTTC.